This note documents a single TCR beta chain sequence. The antigen is not known. The sample comes from a study of cytomegalovirus exposure and HLA in healthy donors. Looking at the study overall: Early on, a data release was issued that held 65 million to 100 million unique TCRs from HLA-typed donors. Of over 350 genotyped donors, 81% grouped in the Caucasian-associated ancestry cluster. Regarding the study as a whole: Later work associated over 15,000 TCR beta sequences with HLA alleles at 0.05 false discovery rate.

At sampling all donors were nominally healthy, likely with unrecorded immune exposures. This CDR3 has 10 amino acids. Trimming pared 5 bases from V and 9 bases from J, leaving 8 bases between. Germline CDR1 is SGDLS and CDR2 is YYNGEE. Primers: 60 Vbeta forward and 13 Jbeta reverse. Profiling relied on immunoSEQ multiplex PCR, and the TCRdb table lists in-frame clones only, not all of them. This sample carries around 300,000 clones, around nine tenths of them seen once, and the ten largest clones take roughly 2.3%. The sample taken for sequencing was PBMCs. The chain recombines TRBV9 with TRBJ1-2; D not certain. This TCR came from a woman between 18 and 30 years old in good health and CMV-seronegative. The CDR3 reads CASSGQSYTF. Written as DNA, the CDR3 is TGTGCCAGCAGTGGGCAAAGCTACACCTTC.